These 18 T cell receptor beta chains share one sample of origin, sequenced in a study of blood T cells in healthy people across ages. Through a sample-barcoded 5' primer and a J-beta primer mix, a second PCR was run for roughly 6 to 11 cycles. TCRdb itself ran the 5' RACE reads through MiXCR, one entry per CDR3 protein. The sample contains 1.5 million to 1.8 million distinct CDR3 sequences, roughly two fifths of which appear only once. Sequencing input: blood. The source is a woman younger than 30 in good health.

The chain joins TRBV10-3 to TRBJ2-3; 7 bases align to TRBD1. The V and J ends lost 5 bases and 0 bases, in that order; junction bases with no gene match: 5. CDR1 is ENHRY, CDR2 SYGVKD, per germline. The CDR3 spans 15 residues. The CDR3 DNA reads TGTGCCATCAGTACGACAGGGACCAGCACAGATACGCAGTATTTT. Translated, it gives CAISTTGTSTDTQYF.

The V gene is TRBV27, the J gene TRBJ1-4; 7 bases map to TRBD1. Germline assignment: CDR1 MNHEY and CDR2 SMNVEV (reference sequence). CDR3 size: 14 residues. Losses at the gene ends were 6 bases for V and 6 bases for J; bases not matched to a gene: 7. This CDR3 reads CASRGGREYEKLFF. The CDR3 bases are TGTGCCAGCAGAGGGGGCAGAGAATATGAAAAACTGTTTTTT.

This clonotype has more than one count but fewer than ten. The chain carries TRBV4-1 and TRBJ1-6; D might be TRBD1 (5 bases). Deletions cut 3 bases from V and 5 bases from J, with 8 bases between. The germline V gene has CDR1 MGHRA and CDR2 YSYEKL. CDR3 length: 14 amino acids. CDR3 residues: CASSHGDHNSPLHF. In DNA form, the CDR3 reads TGCGCCAGCAGCCACGGGGACCATAATTCACCCCTCCACTTT.

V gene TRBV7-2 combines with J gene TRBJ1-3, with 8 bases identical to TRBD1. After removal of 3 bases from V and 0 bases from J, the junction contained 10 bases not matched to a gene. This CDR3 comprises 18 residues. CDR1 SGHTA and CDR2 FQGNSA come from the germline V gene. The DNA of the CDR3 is TGTGCCAGCAGCTTGAGGGGGACAGGCCCCAGCTCTGGAAACACCATATATTTT. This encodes CASSLRGTGPSSGNTIYF.

The CDR3 coding sequence is TGTGCCAGCAGCAAAGGGTCTAGCGGGAAGACCTACGAGCAGTACTTC. Translating gives CASSKGSSGKTYEQYF. The gene calls are TRBV21-1 and TRBJ2-7; TRBD2 is taken as the D call from the table, unchecked against the DNA. TRBV21-1 is designated a pseudogene. The CDR3 sequence is 16 residues long.

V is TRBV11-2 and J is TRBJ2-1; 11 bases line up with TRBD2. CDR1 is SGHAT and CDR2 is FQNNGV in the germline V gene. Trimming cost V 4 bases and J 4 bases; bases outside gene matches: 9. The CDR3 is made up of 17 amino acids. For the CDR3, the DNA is TGTGCCAGCAGCTCCCGCGGACTAGCGGGTGTTTACAATGAGCAGTTCTTC. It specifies CASSSRGLAGVYNEQFF.

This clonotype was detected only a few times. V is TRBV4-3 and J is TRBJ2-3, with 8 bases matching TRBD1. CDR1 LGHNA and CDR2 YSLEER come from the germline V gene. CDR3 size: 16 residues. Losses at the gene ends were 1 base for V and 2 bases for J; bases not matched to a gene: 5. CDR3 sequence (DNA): TGCGCCAGCAGCCAAGGAGACAGGGGACCCACAGATACGCAGTATTTT. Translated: CASSQGDRGPTDTQYF.

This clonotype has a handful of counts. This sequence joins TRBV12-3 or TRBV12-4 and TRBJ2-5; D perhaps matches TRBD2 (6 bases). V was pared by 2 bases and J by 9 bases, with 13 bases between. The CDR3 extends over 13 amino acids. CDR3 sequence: CASSLRGRLSQYF. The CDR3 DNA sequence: TGTGCCAGCAGTTTACGGGGGAGGTTATCCCAGTACTTC.

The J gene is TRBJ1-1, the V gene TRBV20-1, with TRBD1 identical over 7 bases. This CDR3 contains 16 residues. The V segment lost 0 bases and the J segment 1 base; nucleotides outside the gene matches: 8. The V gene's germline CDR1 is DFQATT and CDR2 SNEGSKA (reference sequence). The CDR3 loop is CSARDYDRATNTEAFF. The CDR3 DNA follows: TGCAGTGCTAGAGATTACGACAGGGCTACGAACACTGAAGCTTTCTTT.

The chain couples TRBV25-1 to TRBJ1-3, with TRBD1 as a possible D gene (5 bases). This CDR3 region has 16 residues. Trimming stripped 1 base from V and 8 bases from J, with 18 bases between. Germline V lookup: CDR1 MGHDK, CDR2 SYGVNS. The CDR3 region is CASSEWKTGTVDTIYF. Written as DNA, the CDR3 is TGTGCCAGCAGTGAATGGAAGACGGGGACGGTAGACACCATATATTTT.

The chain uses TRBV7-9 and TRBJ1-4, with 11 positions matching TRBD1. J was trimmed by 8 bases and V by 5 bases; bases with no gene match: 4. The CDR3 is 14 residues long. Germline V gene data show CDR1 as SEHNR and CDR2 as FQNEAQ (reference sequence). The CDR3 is CASSVDRGLEKLFF. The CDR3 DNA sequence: TGTGCCAGCAGCGTGGACAGGGGGCTCGAAAAACTGTTTTTT.

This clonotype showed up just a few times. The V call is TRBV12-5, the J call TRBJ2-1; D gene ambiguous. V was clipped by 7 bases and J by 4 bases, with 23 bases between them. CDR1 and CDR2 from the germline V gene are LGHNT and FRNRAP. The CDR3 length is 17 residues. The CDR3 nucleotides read TGTGCTAGTGCCCCCCCAACCGCTACCTCCCCTTACAATGAGCAGTTCTTC. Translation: CASAPPTATSPYNEQFF.

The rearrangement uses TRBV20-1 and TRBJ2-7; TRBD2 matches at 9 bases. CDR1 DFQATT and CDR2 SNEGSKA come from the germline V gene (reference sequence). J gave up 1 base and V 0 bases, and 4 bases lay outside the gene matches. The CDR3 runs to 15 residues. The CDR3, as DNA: TGCAGTGCTAGAGAACTAGCGGGTCTTTCCTACGAGCAGTACTTC. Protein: CSARELAGLSYEQYF.

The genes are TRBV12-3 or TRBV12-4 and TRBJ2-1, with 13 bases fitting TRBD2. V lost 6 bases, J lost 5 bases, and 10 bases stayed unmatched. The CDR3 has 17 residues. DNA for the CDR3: TGTGCCAGCAGACACGACTCCGGACTAGCGGGAGACAATGAGCAGTTCTTC. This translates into CASRHDSGLAGDNEQFF.

The CDR3 bases are TGTGCCAGCAGTTTTTTGGGGGGGGGGATCAACAATGAGCAGTTCTTC. Amino acids: CASSFLGGGINNEQFF. The V gene is TRBV7-9, the J gene TRBJ2-1; 7 nucleotides align to TRBD2. The CDR3 length is 16 residues. Germline V gene sequence: CDR1 SEHNR, CDR2 FQNEAQ (reference sequence). J lost 5 bases, V lost 6 bases, and 13 bases had no gene match.

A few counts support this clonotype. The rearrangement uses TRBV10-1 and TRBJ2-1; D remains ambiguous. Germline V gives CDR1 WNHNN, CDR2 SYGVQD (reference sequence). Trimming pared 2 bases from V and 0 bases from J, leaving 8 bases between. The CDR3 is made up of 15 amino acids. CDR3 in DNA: TGCGCCAGCAGTGAGCTAGGCCGCTCCTACAATGAGCAGTTCTTC. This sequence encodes CASSELGRSYNEQFF.

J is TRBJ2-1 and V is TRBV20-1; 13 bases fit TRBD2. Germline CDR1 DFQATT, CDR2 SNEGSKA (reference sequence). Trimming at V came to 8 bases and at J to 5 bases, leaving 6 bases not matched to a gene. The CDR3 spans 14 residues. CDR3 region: CSPRLAGGNNEQFF. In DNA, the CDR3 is TGCAGTCCCAGACTAGCGGGGGGTAACAATGAGCAGTTCTTC.

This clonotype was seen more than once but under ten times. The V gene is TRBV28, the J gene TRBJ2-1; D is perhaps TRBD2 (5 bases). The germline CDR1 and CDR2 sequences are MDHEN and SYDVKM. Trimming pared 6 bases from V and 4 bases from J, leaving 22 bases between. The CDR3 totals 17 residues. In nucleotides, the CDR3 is TGTGCCAGCAGCTCGGACGGAGATGTATGGAGGTACAATGAGCAGTTCTTC. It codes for CASSSDGDVWRYNEQFF. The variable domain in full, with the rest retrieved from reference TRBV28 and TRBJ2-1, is DVKVTQSSRYLVKRTGEKVFLECVQDMDHENMFWYRQDPGLGLRLIYFSYDVKMKEKGDIPEGYSVSREKKERFSLILESASTNQTSMYLCASSSDGDVWRYNEQFFGPGTRLTVL.